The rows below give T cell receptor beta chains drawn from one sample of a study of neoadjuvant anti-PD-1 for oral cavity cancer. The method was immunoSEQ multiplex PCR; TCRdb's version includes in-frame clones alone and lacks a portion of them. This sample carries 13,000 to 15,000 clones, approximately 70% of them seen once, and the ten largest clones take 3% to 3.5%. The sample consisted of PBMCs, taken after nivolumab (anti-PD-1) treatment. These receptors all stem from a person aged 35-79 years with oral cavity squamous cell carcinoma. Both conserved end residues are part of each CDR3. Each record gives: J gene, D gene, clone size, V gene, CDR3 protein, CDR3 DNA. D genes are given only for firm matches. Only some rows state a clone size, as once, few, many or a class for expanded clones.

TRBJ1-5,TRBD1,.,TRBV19,CASSIDEGASNQPQHF,TGTGCCAGTAGTATAGACGAGGGGGCGAGCAATCAGCCCCAGCATTTT
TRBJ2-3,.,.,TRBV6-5,CASSPGLSTDTQYF,TGTGCCAGCAGCCCGGGACTTTCCACAGATACGCAGTATTTT
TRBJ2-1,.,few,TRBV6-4,CASSVELHNEQFF,TGTGCCAGCAGTGTTGAGCTCCACAATGAGCAGTTCTTC
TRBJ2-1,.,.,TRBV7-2,CASSLVSGYNEQFF,TGTGCCAGCAGCTTGGTTAGCGGATACAATGAGCAGTTCTTC
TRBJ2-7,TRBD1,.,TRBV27,CASSFRTGGTHEQYF,TGTGCCAGCAGCTTCCGGACAGGGGGAACGCACGAGCAGTACTTC
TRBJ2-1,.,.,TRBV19,CASSIVGFEQFF,TGTGCCAGTAGTATAGTTGGGTTTGAGCAGTTCTTC
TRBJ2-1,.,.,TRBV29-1,CSVGSLNEQFF,TGCAGCGTTGGTTCACTCAATGAGCAGTTCTTC
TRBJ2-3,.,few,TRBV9,CASAREIGDTQYF,TGTGCCAGCGCGAGGGAGATCGGAGATACGCAGTATTTT
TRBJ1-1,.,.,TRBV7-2,CASSLARPGGRGTEAFF,TGTGCCAGCAGCTTAGCGCGGCCCGGGGGGCGAGGGACTGAAGCTTTCTTT
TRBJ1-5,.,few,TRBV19,CATQGTGNQPQHF,TGTGCCACACAGGGAACGGGCAATCAGCCCCAGCATTTT
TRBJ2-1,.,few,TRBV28,CASSYPTELNEQFF,TGTGCCAGCAGTTACCCGACAGAGTTGAATGAGCAGTTCTTC
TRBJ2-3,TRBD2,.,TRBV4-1,CASSQLGLAGGTQYF,TGCGCCAGCAGCCAACTCGGGCTAGCGGGAGGTACGCAGTATTTT
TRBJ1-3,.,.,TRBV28,CASLKMGTNSGNTIYF,TGTGCCAGTCTAAAAATGGGGACAAACTCTGGAAACACCATATATTTT
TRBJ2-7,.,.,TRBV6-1,CASSDSYEQYF,TGTGCCAGCAGTGACTCCTACGAGCAGTACTTC
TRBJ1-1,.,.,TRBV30,CAWSQTLNTEAFF,TGTGCCTGGAGTCAGACACTGAACACTGAAGCTTTCTTT
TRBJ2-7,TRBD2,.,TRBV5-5,CASSFALAGGEQYF,TGTGCCAGCAGTTTTGCTCTAGCGGGAGGCGAGCAGTACTTC
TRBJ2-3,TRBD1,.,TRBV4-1,CASSHRTGGTDTQYF,TGCGCCAGCAGCCACCGGACAGGAGGCACAGATACGCAGTATTTT
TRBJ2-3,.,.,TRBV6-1,CASAGTRSTDTQYF,TGTGCCTCCGCCGGGACCCGCAGCACAGATACGCAGTATTTT
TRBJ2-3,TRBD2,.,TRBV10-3,CAISERPLGREISTDTQYF,TGTGCCATCAGTGAGAGACCCCTTGGGCGGGAGATAAGCACAGATACGCAGTATTTT
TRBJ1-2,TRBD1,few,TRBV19,CASSTGGSYGYTF,TGTGCCAGTAGTACAGGGGGCTCCTATGGCTACACCTTC
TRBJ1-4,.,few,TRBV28,CASSLMGLNGEKLFF,TGTGCCAGCAGTTTGATGGGACTCAACGGGGAAAAACTGTTTTTT
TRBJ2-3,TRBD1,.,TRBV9,CASSVAPTGGASTDTQYF,TGTGCCAGCAGCGTAGCCCCTACAGGGGGCGCAAGCACAGATACGCAGTATTTT
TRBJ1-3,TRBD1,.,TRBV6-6,CASNPTGGGNTIYF,TGTGCCAGCAACCCAACAGGGGGCGGAAACACCATATATTTT
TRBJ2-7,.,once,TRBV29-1,CSVLQGLRTYEQYF,TGCAGCGTCTTACAGGGCTTGCGGACCTACGAGCAGTACTTC
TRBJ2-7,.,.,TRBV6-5,CASSYTGLLREQYF,TGTGCCAGCAGTTACACAGGGCTGCTACGCGAGCAGTACTTC
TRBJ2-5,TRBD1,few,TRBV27,CASSLGQGLGETQYF,TGTGCCAGCAGCCTGGGACAGGGGTTGGGAGAGACCCAGTACTTC
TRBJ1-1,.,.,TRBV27,CASTLTTDRNTEAFF,TGTGCCAGCACCCTCACGACCGACAGGAACACTGAAGCTTTCTTT
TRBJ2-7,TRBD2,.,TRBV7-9,CASSPGTSGSRDEQYF,TGTGCCAGCAGCCCAGGGACTAGCGGGAGCAGGGACGAGCAGTACTTC
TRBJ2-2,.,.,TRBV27,CASKLGRNTGELFF,TGTGCCAGCAAGCTGGGGCGGAACACCGGGGAGCTGTTTTTT
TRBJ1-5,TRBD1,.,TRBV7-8,CASSLDGEGASGQPQHF,TGTGCCAGCAGCTTAGATGGTGAGGGGGCTTCTGGTCAGCCCCAGCATTTT
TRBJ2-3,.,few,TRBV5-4,CASSISGRGTDTQYF,TGTGCCAGCAGCATCAGCGGGCGAGGGACAGATACGCAGTATTTT
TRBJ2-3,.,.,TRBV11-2,CASSWGLTDTQYF,TGTGCCAGCAGCTGGGGCCTTACAGATACGCAGTATTTT
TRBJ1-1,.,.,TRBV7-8,CASSLVRGPEAFF,TGTGCCAGCAGCTTAGTGAGGGGCCCTGAAGCTTTCTTT
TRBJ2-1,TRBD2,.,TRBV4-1,CASSQEVGGSRYNEQFF,TGCGCCAGCAGCCAAGAGGTGGGCGGGAGCCGGTACAATGAGCAGTTCTTC